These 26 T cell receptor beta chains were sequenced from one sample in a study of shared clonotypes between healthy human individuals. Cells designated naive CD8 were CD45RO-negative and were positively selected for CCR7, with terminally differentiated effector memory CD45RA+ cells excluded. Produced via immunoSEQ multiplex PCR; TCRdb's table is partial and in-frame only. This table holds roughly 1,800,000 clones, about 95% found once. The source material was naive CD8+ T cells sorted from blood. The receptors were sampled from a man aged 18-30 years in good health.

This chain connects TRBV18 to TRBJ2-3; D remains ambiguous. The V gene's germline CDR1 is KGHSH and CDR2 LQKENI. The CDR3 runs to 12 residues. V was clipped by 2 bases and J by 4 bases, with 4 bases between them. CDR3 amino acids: CASSPRSDTQYF. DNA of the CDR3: TGTGCCAGCTCACCAAGGTCAGATACGCAGTATTTT.

The CDR3, as DNA: TGTGCCAGCAGTTCCCTGACTAGCGGGGAGAACACAGATACGCAGTATTTT. It translates to CASSSLTSGENTDTQYF. The chain recombines TRBV28 with TRBJ2-3; 11 bases align to TRBD2. Germline V gene data show CDR1 as MDHEN and CDR2 as SYDVKM. J gave up 2 bases and V 4 bases, and 8 bases lay outside the gene matches. The CDR3 covers 17 residues.

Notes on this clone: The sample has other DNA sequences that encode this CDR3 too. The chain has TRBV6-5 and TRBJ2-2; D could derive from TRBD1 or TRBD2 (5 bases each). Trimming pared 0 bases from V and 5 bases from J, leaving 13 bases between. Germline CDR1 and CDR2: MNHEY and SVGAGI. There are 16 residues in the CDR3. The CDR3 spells CASSYSVGESTGELFF. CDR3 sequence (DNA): TGTGCCAGCAGTTACTCCGTGGGGGAGTCGACCGGGGAGCTGTTTTTT.

The CDR3 spells CASSPRTSGGLGPGELFF. CDR3 DNA sequence: TGCGCCAGCAGCCCGAGGACTAGCGGGGGGCTCGGGCCCGGGGAGCTGTTTTTT. The rearrangement joins TRBV4-1 to TRBJ2-2; 14 bases match TRBD2. The junction had 10 bases not matched to a gene; V was cut back by 4 bases and J by 6 bases. There are 18 residues in the CDR3. Germline CDR1 is MGHRA and CDR2 is YSYEKL.

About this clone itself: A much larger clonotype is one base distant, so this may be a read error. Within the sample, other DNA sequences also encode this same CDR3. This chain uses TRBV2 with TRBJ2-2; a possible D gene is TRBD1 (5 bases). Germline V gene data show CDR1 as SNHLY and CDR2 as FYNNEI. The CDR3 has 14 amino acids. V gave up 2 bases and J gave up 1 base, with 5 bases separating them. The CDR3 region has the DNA TGTGCCAGCAGTGAAACAGGGAACACCGGGGAGCTGTTTTTT. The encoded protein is CASSETGNTGELFF.

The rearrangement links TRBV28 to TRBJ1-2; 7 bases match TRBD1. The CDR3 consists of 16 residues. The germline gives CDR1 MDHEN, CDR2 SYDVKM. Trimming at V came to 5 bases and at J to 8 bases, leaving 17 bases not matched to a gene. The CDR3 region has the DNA TGTGCCAGCAGTCCGTCTCCTCCGACAGGGATAAACGGCTACACCTTC. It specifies CASSPSPPTGINGYTF.

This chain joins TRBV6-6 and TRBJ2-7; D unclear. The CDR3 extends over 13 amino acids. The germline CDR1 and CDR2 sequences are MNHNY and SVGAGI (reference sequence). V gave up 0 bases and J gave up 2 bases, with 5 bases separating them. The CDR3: CASSYSVPYEQYF. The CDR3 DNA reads TGTGCCAGCAGTTACTCCGTCCCCTACGAGCAGTACTTC.

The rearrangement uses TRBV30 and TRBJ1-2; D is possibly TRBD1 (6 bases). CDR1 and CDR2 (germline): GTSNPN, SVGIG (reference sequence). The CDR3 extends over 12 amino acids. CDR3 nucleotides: TGTGCTGGGGAAACAGGGCGCAAGGGCTACACCTTC. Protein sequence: CAGETGRKGYTF.

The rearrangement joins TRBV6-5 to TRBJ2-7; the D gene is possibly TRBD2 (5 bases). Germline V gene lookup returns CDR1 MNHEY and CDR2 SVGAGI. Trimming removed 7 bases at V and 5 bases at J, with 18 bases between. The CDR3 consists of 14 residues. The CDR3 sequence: CASTHSGESHEQYF. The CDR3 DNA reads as TGTGCCAGCACCCACAGCGGAGAGTCGCACGAGCAGTACTTC.

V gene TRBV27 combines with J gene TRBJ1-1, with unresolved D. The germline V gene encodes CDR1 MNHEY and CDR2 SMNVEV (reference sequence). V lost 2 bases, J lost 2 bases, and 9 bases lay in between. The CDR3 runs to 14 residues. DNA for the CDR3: TGTGCCAGCAGTTTAGGGGATACCAACACTGAAGCTTTCTTT. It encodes CASSLGDTNTEAFF.

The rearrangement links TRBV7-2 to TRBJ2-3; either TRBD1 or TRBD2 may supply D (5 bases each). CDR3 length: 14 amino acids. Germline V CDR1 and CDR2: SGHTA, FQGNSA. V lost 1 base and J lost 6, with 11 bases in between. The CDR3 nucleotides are TGTGCCAGCAGCTTAGTCGGGGCGGGTGATACGCAGTATTTT. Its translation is CASSLVGAGDTQYF.

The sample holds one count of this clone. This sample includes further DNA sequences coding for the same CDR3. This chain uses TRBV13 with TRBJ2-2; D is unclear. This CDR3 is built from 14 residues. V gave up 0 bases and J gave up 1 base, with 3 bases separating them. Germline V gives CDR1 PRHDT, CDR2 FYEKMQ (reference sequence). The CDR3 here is CASSLGLNTGELFF. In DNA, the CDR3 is TGTGCCAGCAGCTTAGGTCTGAACACCGGGGAGCTGTTTTTT.

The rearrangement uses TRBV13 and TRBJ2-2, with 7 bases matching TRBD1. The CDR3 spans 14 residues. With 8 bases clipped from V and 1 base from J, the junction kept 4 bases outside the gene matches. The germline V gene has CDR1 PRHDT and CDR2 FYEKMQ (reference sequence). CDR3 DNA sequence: TGTGCCAGCCGCCACAGGGGGAACACCGGGGAGCTGTTTTTT. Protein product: CASRHRGNTGELFF.

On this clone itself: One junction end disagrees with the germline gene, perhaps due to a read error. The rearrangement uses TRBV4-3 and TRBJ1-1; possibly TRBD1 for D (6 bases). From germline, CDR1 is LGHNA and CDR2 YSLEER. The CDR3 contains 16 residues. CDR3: CASSQNDGQTNTETFF. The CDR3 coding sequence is TGCGCCAGCAGCCAAAATGACGGACAGACGAACACTGAAACTTTCTTT.

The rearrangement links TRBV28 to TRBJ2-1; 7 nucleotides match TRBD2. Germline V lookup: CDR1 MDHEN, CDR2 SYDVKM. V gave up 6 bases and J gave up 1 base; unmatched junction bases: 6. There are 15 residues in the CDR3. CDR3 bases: TGTGCCAGCAGCCCGCTAGCGGATTCCTACAATGAGCAGTTCTTC. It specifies CASSPLADSYNEQFF.

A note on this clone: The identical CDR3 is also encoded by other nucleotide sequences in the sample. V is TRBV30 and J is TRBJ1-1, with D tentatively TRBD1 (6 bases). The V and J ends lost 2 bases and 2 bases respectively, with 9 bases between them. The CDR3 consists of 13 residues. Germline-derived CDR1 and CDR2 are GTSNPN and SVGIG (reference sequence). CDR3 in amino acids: CAWSWGTNTEAFF. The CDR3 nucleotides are TGTGCCTGGAGTTGGGGGACAAACACTGAAGCTTTCTTT.

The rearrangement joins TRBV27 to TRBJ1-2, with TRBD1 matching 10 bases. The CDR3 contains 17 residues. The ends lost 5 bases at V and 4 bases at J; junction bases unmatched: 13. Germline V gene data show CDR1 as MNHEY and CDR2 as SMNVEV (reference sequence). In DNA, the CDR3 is TGTGCCAGCAGTGCTCTACTCGGGACAGGGGTGACCTATGGCTACACCTTC. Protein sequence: CASSALLGTGVTYGYTF.

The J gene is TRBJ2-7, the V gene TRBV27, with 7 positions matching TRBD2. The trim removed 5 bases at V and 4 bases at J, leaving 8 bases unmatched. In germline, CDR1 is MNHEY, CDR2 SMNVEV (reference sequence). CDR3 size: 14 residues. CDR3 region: CASSPRGVGYEQYF. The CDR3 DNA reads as TGTGCCAGCAGTCCCCGGGGGGTCGGATACGAGCAGTACTTC.

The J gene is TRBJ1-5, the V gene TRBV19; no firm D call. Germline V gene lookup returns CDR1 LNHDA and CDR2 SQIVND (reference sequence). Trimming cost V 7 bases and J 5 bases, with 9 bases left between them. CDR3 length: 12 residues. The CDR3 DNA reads TGTGCCAGTACCCCCGGGGATCAGCCCCAGCATTTT. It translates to CASTPGDQPQHF.

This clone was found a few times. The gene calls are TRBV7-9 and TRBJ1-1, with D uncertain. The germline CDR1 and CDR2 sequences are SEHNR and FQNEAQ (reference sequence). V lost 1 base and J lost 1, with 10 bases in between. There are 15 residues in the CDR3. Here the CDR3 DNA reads TGTGCCAGCAGCTTAGTACGCCAGACGAACACTGAAGCTTTCTTT. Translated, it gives CASSLVRQTNTEAFF.

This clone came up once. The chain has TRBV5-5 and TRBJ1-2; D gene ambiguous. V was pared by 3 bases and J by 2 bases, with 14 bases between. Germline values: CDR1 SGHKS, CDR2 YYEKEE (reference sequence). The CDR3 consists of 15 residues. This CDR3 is CASSWNPGSNYGYTF. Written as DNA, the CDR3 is TGTGCCAGCAGCTGGAACCCCGGGTCGAACTATGGCTACACCTTC.

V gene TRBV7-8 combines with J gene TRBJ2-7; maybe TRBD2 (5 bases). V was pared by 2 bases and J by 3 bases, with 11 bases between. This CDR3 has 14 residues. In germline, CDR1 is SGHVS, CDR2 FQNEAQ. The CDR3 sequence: CASSLISGRYEQYF. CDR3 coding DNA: TGTGCCAGCAGCTTAATAAGCGGCCGCTACGAGCAGTACTTC.

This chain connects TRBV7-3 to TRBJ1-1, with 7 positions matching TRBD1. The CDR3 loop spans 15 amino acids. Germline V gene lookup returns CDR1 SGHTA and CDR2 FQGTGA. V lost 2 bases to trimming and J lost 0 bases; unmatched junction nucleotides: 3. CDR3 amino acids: CASSLGDSLNTEAFF. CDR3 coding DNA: TGTGCCAGCAGCTTAGGGGACAGTCTGAACACTGAAGCTTTCTTT.

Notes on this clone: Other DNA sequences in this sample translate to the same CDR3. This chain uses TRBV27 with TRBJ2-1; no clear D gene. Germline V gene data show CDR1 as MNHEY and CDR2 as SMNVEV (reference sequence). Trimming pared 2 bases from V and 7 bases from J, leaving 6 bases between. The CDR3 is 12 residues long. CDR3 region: CASSLIGNEQFF. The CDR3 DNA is TGTGCCAGCAGTTTAATCGGAAATGAGCAGTTCTTC.

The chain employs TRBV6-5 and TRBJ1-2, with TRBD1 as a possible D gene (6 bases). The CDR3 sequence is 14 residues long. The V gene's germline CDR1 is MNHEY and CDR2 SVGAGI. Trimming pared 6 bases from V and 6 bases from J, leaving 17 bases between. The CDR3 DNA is TGTGCCAGCAGGCCCCAAACAGGGAGAGATGGCTACACCTTC. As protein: CASRPQTGRDGYTF.

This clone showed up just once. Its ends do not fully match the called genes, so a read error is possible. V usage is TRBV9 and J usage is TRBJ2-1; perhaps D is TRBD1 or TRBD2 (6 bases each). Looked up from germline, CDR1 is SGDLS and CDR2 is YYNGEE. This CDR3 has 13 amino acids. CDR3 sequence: CASGGGSSNEQFF. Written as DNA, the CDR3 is TGTGCCAGCGGAGGGGGGTCCTCCAATGAGCAGTTCTTC.